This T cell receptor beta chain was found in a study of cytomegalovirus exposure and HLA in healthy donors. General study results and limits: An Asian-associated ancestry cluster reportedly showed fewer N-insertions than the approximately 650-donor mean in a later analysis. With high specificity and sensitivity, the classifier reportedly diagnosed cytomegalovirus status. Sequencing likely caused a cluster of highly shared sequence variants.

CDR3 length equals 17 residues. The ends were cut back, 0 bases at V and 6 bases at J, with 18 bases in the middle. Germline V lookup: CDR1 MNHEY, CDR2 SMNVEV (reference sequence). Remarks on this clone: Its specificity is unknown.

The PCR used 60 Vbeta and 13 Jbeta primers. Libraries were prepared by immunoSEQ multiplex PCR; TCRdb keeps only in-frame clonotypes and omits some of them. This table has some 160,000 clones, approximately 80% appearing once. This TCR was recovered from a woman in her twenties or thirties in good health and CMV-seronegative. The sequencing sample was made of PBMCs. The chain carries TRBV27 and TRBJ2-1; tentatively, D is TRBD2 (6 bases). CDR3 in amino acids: CASSLSWWDSTSNEQFF. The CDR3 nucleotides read TGTGCCAGCAGTTTATCGTGGTGGGACTCCACTTCCAATGAGCAGTTCTTC.